This T cell receptor (beta chain) was sequenced in a study of Ad26.COV2.S vaccination and SARS-CoV-2 variants. Study at large: Ad26.COV2.S was injected intramuscularly once or twice, 56 days apart.

Treatment defined: 19 received Ad26.COV2.S at low or high dose, single or two shots; 5 received placebo; per-sample allocation not given. The investigators took samples on day 63 after the first vaccine or placebo injection. This adult donor, from Boston, was 18-55 years old. Profiled with immunoSEQ multiplex PCR; TCRdb holds only in-frame clones, not every one. The sample has about 680,000 clones; roughly 90% are singletons. Study conclusions and caveats: Quantification of TCR breadth and depth may have yielded underestimates of total T cell responses.

Germline CDR1 and CDR2: MNHEY and SVGAGI. Trimming removed 5 bases from V and 2 bases from J, with 10 bases in between. The CDR3 consists of 13 residues. This clone was observed a few times. Its antigen is as yet unknown. This material consisted of peripheral blood, taken in a trial of Ad26.COV2.S vaccine versus placebo. The V and J genes are TRBV6-5 and TRBJ2-7; unclear D gene. The clonotype was recovered from a person aged 18-60 years who received the Ad26.COV2.S COVID-19 vaccine or a placebo. The CDR3 DNA reads as TGTGCCAGCAGTCCCCGAACAGCCTACGAGCAGTACTTC. It yields the protein CASSPRTAYEQYF.